This entry is about one T cell receptor (beta chain). Its matching antigen is unknown. The sample originates from a study of cytomegalovirus exposure and HLA in healthy donors. Study-wide points: Cytomegalovirus association was listed for around 180 TCR beta chains. The classifier was said to identify cytomegalovirus status with high specificity and sensitivity.

This table comes from immunoSEQ multiplex PCR, and its TCRdb copy is limited to in-frame clones, with some not included. This table holds about 240,000 clones, 70% to 90% found once. The CDR3 sequence is 13 residues long. Germline assignment: CDR1 MNHNS and CDR2 SASEGT. V was pared by 6 bases and J by 6 bases, with 12 bases between. The clonotype comes from a woman aged 25 to 45 in good health and CMV-seropositive. V is TRBV6-1 and J is TRBJ2-1, with D unresolved. Input material: PBMCs. CDR3 amino acids: CASRPPLSNEQFF. Here the CDR3 DNA reads TGTGCCAGCAGACCCCCGCTGAGCAATGAGCAGTTCTTC.